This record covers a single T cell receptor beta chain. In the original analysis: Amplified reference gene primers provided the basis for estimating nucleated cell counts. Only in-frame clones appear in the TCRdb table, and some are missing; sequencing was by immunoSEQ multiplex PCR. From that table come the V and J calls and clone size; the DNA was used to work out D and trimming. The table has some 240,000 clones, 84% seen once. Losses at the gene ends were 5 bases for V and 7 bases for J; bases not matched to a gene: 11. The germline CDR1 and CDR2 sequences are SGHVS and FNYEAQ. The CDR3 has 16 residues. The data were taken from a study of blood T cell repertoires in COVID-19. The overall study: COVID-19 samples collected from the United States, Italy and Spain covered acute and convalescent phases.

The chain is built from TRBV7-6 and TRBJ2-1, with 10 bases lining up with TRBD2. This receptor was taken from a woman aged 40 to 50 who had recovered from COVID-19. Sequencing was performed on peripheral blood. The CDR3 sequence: CASSRVSGGRTNEQFF. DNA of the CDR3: TGTGCCAGCAGCCGCGTTAGCGGGGGGCGTACTAATGAGCAGTTCTTC. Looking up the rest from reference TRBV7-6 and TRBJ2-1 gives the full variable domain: GAGVSQSPRYKVTKRGQDVALRCDPISGHVSLYWYRQALGQGPEFLTYFNYEAQQDKSGLPNDRFSAERPEGSISTLTIQRTEQRDSAMYRCASSRVSGGRTNEQFFGPGTRLTVL.